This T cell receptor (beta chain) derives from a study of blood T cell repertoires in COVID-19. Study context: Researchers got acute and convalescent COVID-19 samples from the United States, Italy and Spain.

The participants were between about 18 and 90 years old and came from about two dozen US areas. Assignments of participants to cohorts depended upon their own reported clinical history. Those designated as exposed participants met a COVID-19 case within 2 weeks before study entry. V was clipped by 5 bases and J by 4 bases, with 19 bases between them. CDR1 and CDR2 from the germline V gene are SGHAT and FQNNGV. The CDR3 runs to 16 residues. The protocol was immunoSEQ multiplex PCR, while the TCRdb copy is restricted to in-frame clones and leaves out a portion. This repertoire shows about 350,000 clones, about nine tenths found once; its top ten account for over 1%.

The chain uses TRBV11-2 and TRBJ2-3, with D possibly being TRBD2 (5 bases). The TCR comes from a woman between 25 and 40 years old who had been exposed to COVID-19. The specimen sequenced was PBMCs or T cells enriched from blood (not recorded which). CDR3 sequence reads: CASSTDYWAGADTQYF. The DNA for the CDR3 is TGTGCCAGCAGCACAGACTACTGGGCCGGGGCAGATACGCAGTATTTT.